This T cell receptor beta chain comes out of a study of shared clonotypes between healthy human individuals. Clones were sequenced by immunoSEQ multiplex PCR, and TCRdb holds only the in-frame ones, with some missing. The sample lists hundreds of thousands of clones; roughly 95% were seen once. The germline V gene encodes CDR1 SGHRS and CDR2 YFSETQ. The CDR3 is 15 residues long. J lost 5 bases, V lost 4 bases, and 10 bases had no gene match. This TCR was recovered from a woman between 25 and 40 years old in good health. The sample was naive CD4+ T cells sorted from blood. Subset here: CD45RA+ positively selected. V is TRBV5-1 and J is TRBJ2-5; 8 bases align to TRBD2. The CDR3 loop is CASSPGTRVGETQYF. DNA for the CDR3: TGCGCCAGCAGCCCCGGGACTAGGGTGGGTGAGACCCAGTACTTC.